This TCR beta chain was documented in a study of blood T cell repertoires in COVID-19. On the study more broadly: T cells, B-cell-depleted T cells, or PBMCs supplied cDNA or gDNA.

The V and J ends lost 7 bases and 5 bases, in that order; junction bases with no gene match: 5. CDR1 and CDR2 from the germline V gene are SGHNT and YYREEE (reference sequence). The CDR3 runs 13 residues. Per the original methods: By means of reference gene primer amplification, nucleated cell counts were estimated. TCRdb keeps only in-frame clones here, not all; method: immunoSEQ multiplex PCR. V, J and clone size were drawn from that table, and D and trimming were deduced from the DNA. The sample holds around 99,000 clones; 84% are singletons and the top ten take more than 4%. The sample comprised peripheral blood. The origin of this receptor is a human donor in a cohort sampled during active COVID-19. This chain connects TRBV5-4 to TRBJ2-2, with 7 bases fitting TRBD1. The CDR3 DNA is TGTGCCAGCTCCAACAGGGGAACCGGGGAGCTGTTTTTT. Its protein product is CASSNRGTGELFF.